This TCR beta chain comes out of a study of T cell responses to AZD1222 COVID-19 vaccine. Study conclusions and caveats: Among those given AZD1222, only five or six were seropositive at baseline. CD4 TCRs covered the whole spike, strongest at regions 160-218 and 743-854. None of the repertoires were sampled until the peak T cell response had passed.

The germline gives CDR1 LGHNT, CDR2 FRNRAP. Trimming removed 2 bases from V and 7 bases from J; junction bases left unmatched: 10. The CDR3 spans 15 residues. Sequencing was performed with immunoSEQ multiplex PCR; in TCRdb, only in-frame clones are kept and a portion is missing. The repertoire holds 100,000 to 150,000 clones, with about nine tenths as singletons. Concerning this clone itself: Its antigen is not known.

This TCR was sampled from an adult who received the MenACWY meningococcal vaccine as a control. The J gene is TRBJ1-2, the V gene TRBV12-5, with TRBD1 matching over 7 bases. The sample in question was peripheral blood, obtained 28 days after the second dose of the MenACWY control vaccine. The CDR3 is CASGLSLGGRSGYTF. CDR3 nucleotides: TGTGCTAGTGGTTTGAGCCTAGGGGGCCGGAGTGGCTACACCTTC.